What follows are 10 T cell receptor beta chains derived from one specimen sequenced in a study of cytomegalovirus exposure and HLA in healthy donors. The table came from immunoSEQ multiplex PCR; TCRdb's copy has only in-frame clones and leaves some out. The repertoire holds over 200,000 clones, with about 90% as singletons. Sequenced material: PBMCs. These receptors came from a woman aged 25 to 39 in good health and CMV-seronegative.

The chain joins TRBV27 to TRBJ1-1; possibly TRBD1 for D (5 bases). There are 17 residues in the CDR3. V lost 5 bases and J lost 1, with 20 bases in between. Germline V gene data show CDR1 as MNHEY and CDR2 as SMNVEV (reference sequence). For the CDR3, the DNA is TGTGCCAGCAGTGGGGAGAGGGGAGGGTTAAGGAACACTGAAGCTTTCTTT. Amino acids: CASSGERGGLRNTEAFF.

The V call is TRBV28, the J call TRBJ2-7; either TRBD1 or TRBD2 may fit D (6 bases each). V was pared by 8 bases and J by 0 bases, with 17 bases between. This CDR3 has 15 residues. CDR1 MDHEN and CDR2 SYDVKM come from the germline V gene. In DNA, the CDR3 is TGTGCCAGCCGCTCTCAAGGGGGACTCTCCTACGAGCAGTACTTC. Protein product: CASRSQGGLSYEQYF. The entire variable domain, with the rest obtained from reference TRBV28 and TRBJ2-7, is as follows: DVKVTQSSRYLVKRTGEKVFLECVQDMDHENMFWYRQDPGLGLRLIYFSYDVKMKEKGDIPEGYSVSREKKERFSLILESASTNQTSMYLCASRSQGGLSYEQYFGPGTRLTVT.

V and J are TRBV9 and TRBJ2-7; tentatively, D is TRBD1 (5 bases). Trimming stripped 4 bases from V and 6 bases from J, with 17 bases between. Germline V gene sequence: CDR1 SGDLS, CDR2 YYNGEE. The CDR3 runs to 14 residues. The CDR3 bases are TGTGCCAGCAGCCCAGATGGACAAGGTCGCGAGCAGTACTTC. Translated, it gives CASSPDGQGREQYF.

This chain joins TRBV6-5 and TRBJ1-1; a possible D gene is TRBD1 (6 bases). Germline V CDR1 and CDR2: MNHEY, SVGAGI. CDR3 length: 13 residues. Trimming removed 0 bases at V and 6 bases at J, with 8 bases between. The CDR3 coding sequence is TGTGCCAGCAGTTACTCGACAGGATCTGAAGCTTTCTTT. This encodes CASSYSTGSEAFF.

The genes are TRBV29-1 and TRBJ1-2; D possibly corresponds to TRBD1 (5 bases). From germline, CDR1 is SQVTM and CDR2 ANQGSEA. This CDR3 comprises 11 residues. Between the trimmed V and J ends, which lost 1 base and 13 bases, there was a span of 13 bases. The CDR3, as DNA: TGCAGCGTTGAAGTACAGGAGGATTTCACCTTC. Protein: CSVEVQEDFTF.

The chain's CDR3 is CASSELGNEQYF. CDR3 nucleotide sequence: TGTGCCAGCAGTGAATTGGGAAACGAGCAGTACTTC. The chain recombines TRBV25-1 with TRBJ2-7; D is uncertain. The length of the CDR3 is 12 residues. CDR1 MGHDK and CDR2 SYGVNS come from the germline V gene. V lost 1 base to trimming and J lost 5 bases, with 6 bases between them.

The chain recombines TRBV19 with TRBJ2-1, with TRBD1 matching over 10 bases. Germline values: CDR1 LNHDA, CDR2 SQIVND (reference sequence). J lost 6 bases, V lost 5 bases, and 4 bases had no gene match. The length of the CDR3 is 14 residues. This chain's CDR3 is CASSWTGGGNEQFF. CDR3 DNA sequence: TGTGCCAGTAGTTGGACAGGGGGAGGCAATGAGCAGTTCTTC. Complete variable domain (other parts from reference TRBV19 and TRBJ2-1): DGGITQSPKYLFRKEGQNVTLSCEQNLNHDAMYWYRQDPGQGLRLIYYSQIVNDFQKGDIAEGYSVSREKKESFPLTVTSAQKNPTAFYLCASSWTGGGNEQFFGPGTRLTVL.

This clone was observed a single time. This chain links TRBV15 with TRBJ1-5; no clear D gene. Per germline, CDR1 LNHNV and CDR2 YYDKDF (reference sequence). The CDR3 runs 15 residues. V was cut by 0 bases and J by 2 bases, with 8 bases left in between. The CDR3 protein is CATSRDRGRNQPQHF. CDR3 nucleotides: TGTGCCACCAGCAGAGATCGCGGCCGCAATCAGCCCCAGCATTTT.

The genes are TRBV18 and TRBJ2-5; D possibly corresponds to TRBD2 (6 bases). The CDR3 is 15 amino acids. CDR1 is KGHSH and CDR2 is LQKENI in the germline V gene. Trimming stripped 3 bases from V and 0 bases from J, with 11 bases between. The CDR3 DNA sequence: TGTGCCAGCTCACCCGGGGGACTGTACCAAGAGACCCAGTACTTC. Translation gives CASSPGGLYQETQYF.

A word on this clone: Distinct nucleotide sequences in the sample also encode this CDR3. The chain combines TRBV5-1 with TRBJ2-7, with a tentative D call TRBD2 (5 bases). The CDR3 consists of 12 residues. CDR1 and CDR2 from the germline V gene are SGHRS and YFSETQ. Trimming took 0 bases from V and 6 from J, leaving 7 bases between them. DNA for the CDR3: TGCGCCAGCAGCTTGGTTCGGGGCGAGCAGTACTTC. Its protein product is CASSLVRGEQYF.